This T cell receptor (beta chain) was recorded in a study of CD8 T cells in Susac syndrome. Trimming removed 3 bases at V and 0 bases at J, with 12 bases between. Germline V gene sequence: CDR1 KGHSH, CDR2 LQKENI. The CDR3 totals 15 residues. With random hexamers, 0.5 to 1 ug RNA was reverse transcribed. TCRdb re-derived calls from the immunoSEQ multiplex PCR reads in MiXCR, one entry per CDR3 protein. The sample has 200,000 to 250,000 distinct CDR3 sequences, just under 95% seen once. The multiple sclerosis controls, all treatment-naive patients, had relapsing-remitting disease that was stable or active.

The sequencing sample was made of CD4+ T cells from PBMCs. The rearrangement joins TRBV18 to TRBJ2-7; perhaps TRBD1 as D (6 bases). This receptor was obtained from a human donor with multiple sclerosis. CDR3 sequence (DNA): TGTGCCAGCTCACCCTCTCGGACAGTCTCCTACGAGCAGTACTTC. Residues: CASSPSRTVSYEQYF. Based on the CDR3 plus reference TRBV18 and TRBJ2-7, the full variable domain is NAGVMQNPRHLVRRRGQEARLRCSPMKGHSHVYWYRQLPEEGLKFMVYLQKENIIDESGMPKERFSAEFPKEGPSILRIQQVVRGDSAAYFCASSPSRTVSYEQYFGPGTRLTVT.